The 28 T cell receptor beta chains below all came from one sample that was sequenced in a study of metastatic and nonmetastatic thyroid tumors. None of the patients had undergone any treatment ahead of thyroid surgery. TCRdb re-called the PCR reads with MiXCR. The data show about 27,000 clones, with about 15% seen just once and about 15% held by the top ten. The sequenced sample consisted of blood. The receptors originated from a male donor with papillary thyroid cancer or a benign thyroid nodule (not recorded which). Some clones in this sample may be carry-over from other donors' samples.

This clone was seen at least ten times. The chain recombines TRBV11-3 with TRBJ2-1; 10 nucleotides match TRBD2. Trimming took 4 bases from V and 4 from J; bases not matched to a gene: 4. There are 15 residues in the CDR3. Germline CDR1 SGHNT, CDR2 YENEEA. The CDR3 DNA sequence: TGTGCCAGCAGCTATACTAGCGGGGCTTACAATGAGCAGTTCTTC. Amino acid sequence: CASSYTSGAYNEQFF. Variable domain in full (rest from reference TRBV11-3 and TRBJ2-1): EAGVVQSPRYKIIEKKQPVAFWCNPISGHNTLYWYLQNLGQGPELLIRYENEEAVDDSQLPKDRFSAERLKGVDSTLKIQPAELGDSAVYLCASSYTSGAYNEQFFGPGTRLTVL.

The table lists this clone with many counts. The CDR3 protein is CAISAGQGYEQFF. DNA for the CDR3: TGTGCCATCAGCGCGGGACAGGGCTATGAGCAGTTCTTC. This chain uses TRBV10-3 with TRBJ2-1; 9 bases align to TRBD1. CDR3 length: 13 amino acids. CDR1 and CDR2 (germline): ENHRY, SYGVKD. Trimming at V came to 6 bases and at J to 8 bases, leaving 5 bases not matched to a gene.

The sample holds many counts of this clone. This may be a read error, as it is one base from a much larger clone. The chain links TRBV11-3 to TRBJ2-7; 8 nucleotides align to TRBD1. V was pared by 5 bases and J by 5 bases, with 8 bases of the junction left unmatched. CDR1 is SGHNT, CDR2 YENEEA, per germline. The CDR3 is 14 residues long. CDR3 in DNA: TGTGCCAGCAGCCCGTCAGGGGGCTCGGACGAGCAGTACTTC. Its translation is CASSPSGGSDEQYF.

This clone appeared a few times. It may be a read error: a sequence one base away is much more abundant. This same CDR3 is encoded by further DNA sequences in the sample. The CDR3, as DNA: TGCGCCAGCAGCCAAGGCAGGCTTGGCGGGGCCAACGTCCTGACTTTC. This sequence encodes CASSQGRLGGANVLTF. V usage is TRBV4-1 and J usage is TRBJ2-6; no reliable D call. The CDR3 contains 16 residues. In germline, CDR1 is MGHRA, CDR2 YSYEKL. The V and J ends lost 1 base and 4 bases respectively, with 11 bases between them.

This rearrangement joins TRBV5-1 to TRBJ2-1; D may correspond to TRBD1 or TRBD2 (6 bases each). The V end lost 6 bases, the J end lost 2 bases, and 15 bases lay between the germline ends. This CDR3 has 15 amino acids. CDR1 and CDR2 (germline): SGHRS, YFSETQ. In DNA, the CDR3 is TGCGCCAGCATCCTGGGAGGACAGACCTACAATGAGCAGTTCTTC. This sequence encodes CASILGGQTYNEQFF.

As for this clone: Compared with germline, one end of the junction differs, possibly owing to a read error. The chain joins TRBV28 to TRBJ1-2; tentative D call: TRBD1 (6 bases). Germline V gene lookup returns CDR1 MDHEN and CDR2 SYDVKM. This CDR3 comprises 13 residues. CDR3 nucleotides: TGTGCCAGCAGCCTCCGACAGGACTATGGATACACCTTC. Translated: CASSLRQDYGYTF.

The genes are TRBV18 and TRBJ2-4; D tentatively fits TRBD1 or TRBD2 (5 bases each). The germline V and J ends were trimmed by 5 bases and 4 bases, with 15 bases remaining between them. CDR1 and CDR2 (germline): KGHSH, LQKENI. The CDR3 spans 15 residues. CDR3 sequence reads: CASSTSGTEKNIQYF. The CDR3 nucleotides are TGTGCCAGCTCAACCTCCGGGACGGAGAAAAACATTCAGTACTTC.

Many counts were recorded for this clone. The chain combines TRBV30 with TRBJ2-7, with 8 bases aligning to TRBD1. The length of the CDR3 is 14 residues. Germline lookup yields CDR1 GTSNPN and CDR2 SVGIG (reference sequence). Germline trimming cut 1 base from V and 5 bases from J; bases unmatched to any gene: 7. The CDR3 sequence: CAWSGQGLVNEQYF. The DNA of the CDR3 is TGTGCCTGGAGTGGACAGGGGTTGGTGAACGAGCAGTACTTC.

V is TRBV5-1 and J is TRBJ2-5; D is unclear. The CDR3 has 11 amino acids. Germline V CDR1 and CDR2: SGHRS, YFSETQ. Trimming took off 2 bases at V and 8 bases at J, with 7 bases between the two ends. This chain's CDR3 is CASSFADTQYF. The CDR3 nucleotides read TGCGCCAGCAGCTTTGCAGATACCCAGTACTTC. The variable domain in full, completed from reference TRBV5-1 and TRBJ2-5, reads KAGVTQTPRYLIKTRGQQVTLSCSPISGHRSVSWYQQTPGQGLQFLFEYFSETQRNKGNFPGRFSGRQFSNSRSEMNVSTLELGDSALYLCASSFADTQYFGPGTRLLVL.

This clone was seen ten or more times. The chain is built from TRBV6-1 and TRBJ2-5, with TRBD2 matching over 15 bases. CDR3 length: 18 amino acids. The trim removed 6 bases at V and 4 bases at J, leaving 12 bases unmatched. Germline V lookup: CDR1 MNHNS, CDR2 SASEGT. The CDR3 protein is CASRAGLAGGPARETQYF. CDR3 DNA: TGTGCCAGCAGAGCCGGACTAGCGGGGGGGCCCGCCAGAGAGACCCAGTACTTC.

This clone ranks as medium-sized. The chain couples TRBV20-1 to TRBJ2-7, with 9 nucleotides matching TRBD2. V was pared by 0 bases and J by 3 bases, with 0 bases of the junction left unmatched. Germline V lookup: CDR1 DFQATT, CDR2 SNEGSKA (reference sequence). The CDR3 has 13 residues. This CDR3 is CSARELAGYEQYF. The CDR3 region has the DNA TGCAGTGCTAGAGAACTAGCGGGCTACGAGCAGTACTTC.

The table lists this clone with many counts. The chain employs TRBV5-4 and TRBJ2-3, with 9 nucleotides matching TRBD2. Germline-derived CDR1 and CDR2 are SGHNT and YYREEE (reference sequence). The CDR3 is 18 amino acids. V lost 0 bases and J lost 4; bases outside the gene matches: 12. CDR3 amino acids: CASSLAGGGALFSDTQYF. For the CDR3, the DNA is TGTGCCAGCAGCTTGGCCGGCGGGGGGGCCTTGTTTTCAGATACGCAGTATTTT. Full variable domain (remainder filled in from reference TRBV5-4 and TRBJ2-3): ETGVTQSPTHLIKTRGQQVTLRCSSQSGHNTVSWYQQALGQGPQFIFQYYREEENGRGNFPPRFSGLQFPNYSSELNVNALELDDSALYLCASSLAGGGALFSDTQYFGPGTRLTVL.

A note on this clone: Possible read error: a much larger clone is one base away. The rearrangement joins TRBV10-2 to TRBJ2-6, with D tentatively TRBD1 (5 bases). Looked up from germline, CDR1 is WSHSY and CDR2 is SAAADI. CDR3 length equals 13 residues. This chain's CDR3 is CAGRAAGANVLTF. The CDR3, as DNA: TGCGCCGGCAGGGCTGCTGGGGCCAACGTCCTGACTTTC.

This chain joins TRBV5-6 and TRBJ1-1, with 8 nucleotides matching TRBD1. The germline gives CDR1 SGHDT, CDR2 YYEEEE. CDR3 length equals 11 residues. The CDR3, as DNA: TGTAACAGCAGGGGGCGGACTGAAGCTTTCTTT. Translation gives CNSRGRTEAFF.

This clone was counted a few times. The V and J genes are TRBV6-1 and TRBJ2-5, with 10 bases identical to TRBD1. V trimming: 1 base; J trimming: 3 bases; junction bases outside the gene matches: 2. Germline V gene lookup returns CDR1 MNHNS and CDR2 SASEGT. CDR3 length: 15 residues. The CDR3 loop reads CASSEGTGGEETQYF. DNA of the CDR3: TGTGCCAGCAGTGAAGGGACAGGGGGAGAAGAGACCCAGTACTTC.

This clone was observed at least ten times. V is TRBV2 and J is TRBJ1-1; D is undetermined. The CDR3 totals 13 residues. V lost 4 bases, J lost 2 bases, and 8 bases lay in between. CDR1 is SNHLY, CDR2 FYNNEI, per germline. CDR3 region: CASSGEANTEAFF. In DNA form, the CDR3 reads TGTGCCAGCAGTGGTGAAGCTAACACTGAAGCTTTCTTT.

This clone was seen only a few times. The chain links TRBV6-1 to TRBJ2-7, with D maybe TRBD1 (6 bases). The germline V and J ends were trimmed by 4 bases and 4 bases, with 17 bases remaining between them. The CDR3 is 15 residues long. The germline gives CDR1 MNHNS, CDR2 SASEGT. CDR3 DNA: TGTGCCAGCAGTGGAACAGGGAGTAATGGATACGAGCAGTACTTC. Residues: CASSGTGSNGYEQYF.

This clone appeared many times. The chain recombines TRBV18 with TRBJ1-5; no definite D call. The CDR3 is made up of 14 amino acids. V was trimmed by 2 bases and J by 7 bases, leaving 12 bases between them. The V gene's germline CDR1 is KGHSH and CDR2 LQKENI. In nucleotides, the CDR3 is TGTGCCAGCTCACCAACCTCTGTCAGGCAGCCCCAGCATTTT. Its translation: CASSPTSVRQPQHF.

This clone appeared many times. This rearrangement joins TRBV6-2 or TRBV6-3 to TRBJ2-3, with a tentative D call TRBD1 (6 bases). This CDR3 has 14 residues. Trimming shortened V by 8 bases and J by 1 base, and 13 bases separated the two germline ends. CDR1 and CDR2 from the germline V gene are MNHEY and SVGEGT. CDR3 in amino acids: CASSGRTGTDTQYF. The CDR3 DNA reads TGTGCCAGCTCTGGGCGGACAGGCACAGATACGCAGTATTTT.

At least ten counts were recorded for this clone. This sequence joins TRBV9 and TRBJ2-2; 8 bases fit TRBD2. The germline V gene has CDR1 SGDLS and CDR2 YYNGEE. V gave up 1 base and J gave up 6 bases; unmatched junction bases: 8. The CDR3 totals 16 residues. CDR3 in amino acids: CASSVSGGGSAGELFF. CDR3 DNA sequence: TGTGCCAGCAGCGTAAGCGGCGGGGGGTCGGCCGGGGAGCTGTTTTTT.

In its sample, this clone was seen many times. The CDR3 reads CASSFNSNQPQHF. CDR3 DNA sequence: TGTGCCAGCAGCTTTAACAGCAATCAGCCCCAGCATTTT. This chain uses TRBV7-9 with TRBJ1-5; D not resolved. V lost 3 bases, J lost 1 base, and 4 bases lay in between. The CDR3 runs 13 residues. Looked up from germline, CDR1 is SEHNR and CDR2 is FQNEAQ (reference sequence). The full variable domain, its missing parts supplied by reference TRBV7-9 and TRBJ1-5, is DTGVSQNPRHKITKRGQNVTFRCDPISEHNRLYWYRQTLGQGPEFLTYFQNEAQLEKSRLLSDRFSAERPKGSFSTLEIQRTEQGDSAMYLCASSFNSNQPQHFGDGTRLSIL.

Of note for this clone: Here the CDR3 omits its conserved ending phenylalanine or tryptophan, so a read error is the likely source. No DNA is shown, since the ends of the CDR3 on it are uncertain; the CDR3 is the one TCRdb lists. The rearrangement links TRBV7-3 to TRBJ1-3; TRBD1 is the table's D call and was not checked against the DNA. CDR1 and CDR2 from the germline V gene are SGHTA and FQGTGA. A total of 10 residues make up the CDR3, ends included. This CDR3 reads CASSLSPRGA.

This clone came up many times. This chain connects TRBV27 to TRBJ2-2, with D perhaps given as TRBD1 or TRBD2 (5 bases each). CDR3 length: 15 amino acids. Germline-derived CDR1 and CDR2 are MNHEY and SMNVEV (reference sequence). V was trimmed by 7 bases and J by 0 bases, leaving 12 bases between them. The CDR3 bases are TGTGCCAGCACCGCCGGGACCCCGAACACCGGGGAGCTGTTTTTT. Translation: CASTAGTPNTGELFF.

This clone was counted ten times or more. The V and J genes are TRBV13 and TRBJ2-1, with TRBD2 identical over 7 bases. From germline, CDR1 is PRHDT and CDR2 FYEKMQ (reference sequence). V gave up 8 bases and J gave up 12 bases; unmatched junction bases: 13. There are 13 residues in the CDR3. This chain's CDR3 is CASVVRGSKVQFF. CDR3 DNA: TGTGCCAGCGTCGTACGCGGGAGTAAGGTGCAGTTCTTC.

The table lists this clone with many counts. The V and J genes are TRBV12-3 or TRBV12-4 and TRBJ2-1; D is undetermined. The CDR3 length is 11 residues. Between the trimmed V and J ends, which lost 5 bases and 10 bases, there was a span of 9 bases. CDR3 bases: TGTGCCAGCAGTGAGATCAGGGAGCAGTTCTTC. It encodes CASSEIREQFF.

Sample share makes this clone medium-sized. The chain couples TRBV11-3 to TRBJ2-2; D gene unclear. Germline CDR1 is SGHNT and CDR2 is YENEEA. CDR3 length equals 13 residues. The V and J ends lost 3 bases and 6 bases respectively, with 8 bases between them. CDR3 nucleotides: TGTGCCAGCAGCTTTTACGGCGCCGGGGAGCTGTTTTTT. It is translated as CASSFYGAGELFF.

The CDR3 loop is CASSLRGFIAEAFF. The DNA of the CDR3 is TGTGCCAGCAGCTTACGTGGGTTTATCGCTGAAGCTTTCTTT. The rearrangement joins TRBV7-9 to TRBJ1-1; the D is unclear. Looked up from germline, CDR1 is SEHNR and CDR2 is FQNEAQ (reference sequence). The V gene lost 2 bases and the J gene lost 6 bases, with 13 bases spanning the gap. The CDR3 spans 14 residues. Full variable domain (remainder filled in from reference TRBV7-9 and TRBJ1-1): DTGVSQNPRHKITKRGQNVTFRCDPISEHNRLYWYRQTLGQGPEFLTYFQNEAQLEKSRLLSDRFSAERPKGSFSTLEIQRTEQGDSAMYLCASSLRGFIAEAFFGQGTRLTVV.

This clone has ten or more counts. CDR3 DNA: TGTGCCAGCAGCCCAACTGGGGGACCAAAGGTCGATGAGCAGTTCTTC. It codes for CASSPTGGPKVDEQFF. The chain combines TRBV4-2 with TRBJ2-1; tentatively, D is TRBD1 or TRBD2 (5 bases each). The V end was cut by 4 bases, the J end by 8 bases, with 21 bases between. The CDR3 totals 16 residues. Germline assignment: CDR1 LGHNA and CDR2 YNFKEQ.